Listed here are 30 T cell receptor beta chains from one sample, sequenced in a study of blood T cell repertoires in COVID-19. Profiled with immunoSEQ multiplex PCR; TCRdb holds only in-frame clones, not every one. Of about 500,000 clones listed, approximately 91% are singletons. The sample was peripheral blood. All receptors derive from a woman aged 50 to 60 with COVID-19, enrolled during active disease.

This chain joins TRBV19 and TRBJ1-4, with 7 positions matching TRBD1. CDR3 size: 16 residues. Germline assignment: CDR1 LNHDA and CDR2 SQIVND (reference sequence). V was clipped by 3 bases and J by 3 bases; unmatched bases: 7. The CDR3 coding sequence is TGTGCCAGTAGTATGGGGGGACAGATTCCTAATGAAAAACTGTTTTTT. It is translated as CASSMGGQIPNEKLFF.

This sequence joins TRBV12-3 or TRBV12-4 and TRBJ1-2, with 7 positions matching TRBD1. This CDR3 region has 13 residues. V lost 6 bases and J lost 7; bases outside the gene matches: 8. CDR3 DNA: TGTGCCAGCAGCGTAACAGGGGAAGCTGGCTACACCTTC. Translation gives CASSVTGEAGYTF.

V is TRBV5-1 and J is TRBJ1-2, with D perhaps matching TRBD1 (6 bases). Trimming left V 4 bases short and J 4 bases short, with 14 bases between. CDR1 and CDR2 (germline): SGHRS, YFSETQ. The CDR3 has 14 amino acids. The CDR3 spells CASSPGQFSYGYTF. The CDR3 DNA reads TGCGCCAGCAGCCCAGGACAGTTTTCCTATGGCTACACCTTC.

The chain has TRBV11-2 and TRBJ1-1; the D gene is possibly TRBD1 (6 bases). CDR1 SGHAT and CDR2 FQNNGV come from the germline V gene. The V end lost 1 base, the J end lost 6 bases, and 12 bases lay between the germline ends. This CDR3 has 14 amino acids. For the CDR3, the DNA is TGTGCCAGCAGCTTAGGAGGGGGTCGGTCTGAAGCTTTCTTT. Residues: CASSLGGGRSEAFF.

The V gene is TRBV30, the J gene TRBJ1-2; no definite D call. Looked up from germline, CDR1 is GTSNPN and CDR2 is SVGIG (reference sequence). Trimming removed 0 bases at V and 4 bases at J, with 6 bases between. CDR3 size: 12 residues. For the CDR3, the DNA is TGTGCCTGGAGTGTAACATCCTATGGCTACACCTTC. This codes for CAWSVTSYGYTF.

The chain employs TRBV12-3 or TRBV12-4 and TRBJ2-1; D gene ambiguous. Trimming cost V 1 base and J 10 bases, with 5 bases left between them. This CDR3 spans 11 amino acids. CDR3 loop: CASSLGLEQFF. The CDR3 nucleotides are TGTGCCAGCAGTTTAGGGCTCGAGCAGTTCTTC.

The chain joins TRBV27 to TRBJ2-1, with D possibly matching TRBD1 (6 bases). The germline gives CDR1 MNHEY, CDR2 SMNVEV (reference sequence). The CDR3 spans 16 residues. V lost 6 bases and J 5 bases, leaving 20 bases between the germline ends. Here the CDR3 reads CASRYRALLGNNEQFF. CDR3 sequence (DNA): TGTGCCAGCAGGTACAGGGCCCTGCTAGGGAACAATGAGCAGTTCTTC.

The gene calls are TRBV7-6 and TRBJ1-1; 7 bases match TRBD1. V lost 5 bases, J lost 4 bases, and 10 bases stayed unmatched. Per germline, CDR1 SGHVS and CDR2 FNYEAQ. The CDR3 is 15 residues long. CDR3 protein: CASSPLAGGGTEAFF. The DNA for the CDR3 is TGTGCCAGCAGCCCCCTGGCAGGGGGAGGCACTGAAGCTTTCTTT.

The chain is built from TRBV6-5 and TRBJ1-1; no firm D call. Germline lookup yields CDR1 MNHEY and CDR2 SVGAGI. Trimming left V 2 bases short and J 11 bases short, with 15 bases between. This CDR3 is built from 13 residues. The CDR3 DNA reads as TGTGCCAGCAGTTACCGGGATTACGCTCGGGCTTTCTTT. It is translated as CASSYRDYARAFF.

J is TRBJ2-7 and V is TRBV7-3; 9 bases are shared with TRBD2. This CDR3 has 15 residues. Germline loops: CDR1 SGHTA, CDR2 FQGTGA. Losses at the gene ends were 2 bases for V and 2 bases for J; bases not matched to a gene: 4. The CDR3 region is CASSLGAGGPYEQYF. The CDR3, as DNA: TGTGCCAGCAGCTTAGGAGCGGGGGGCCCCTACGAGCAGTACTTC.

DNA of the CDR3: TGTGCCTGGAGGCAAACAGGGGTTGCAGGTGAAGCTTTCTTT. Translating gives CAWRQTGVAGEAFF. The V call is TRBV30, the J call TRBJ1-1, with TRBD1 matching 7 bases. CDR1 GTSNPN and CDR2 SVGIG come from the germline V gene (reference sequence). V gave up 3 bases and J gave up 7 bases; unmatched junction bases: 11. The CDR3 loop spans 14 amino acids.

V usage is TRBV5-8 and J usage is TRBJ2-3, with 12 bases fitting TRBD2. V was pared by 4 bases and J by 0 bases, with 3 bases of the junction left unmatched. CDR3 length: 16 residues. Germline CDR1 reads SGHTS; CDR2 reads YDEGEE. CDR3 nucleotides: TGTGCCAGCAGCCGACTAGCGGGGGCTAGCACAGATACGCAGTATTTT. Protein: CASSRLAGASTDTQYF.

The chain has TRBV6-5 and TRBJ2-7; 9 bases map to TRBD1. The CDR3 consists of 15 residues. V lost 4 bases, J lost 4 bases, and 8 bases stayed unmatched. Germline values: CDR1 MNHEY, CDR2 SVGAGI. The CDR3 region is CASSLNPGQGYEQYF. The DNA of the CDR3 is TGTGCCAGCAGTTTAAACCCGGGACAGGGATACGAGCAGTACTTC.

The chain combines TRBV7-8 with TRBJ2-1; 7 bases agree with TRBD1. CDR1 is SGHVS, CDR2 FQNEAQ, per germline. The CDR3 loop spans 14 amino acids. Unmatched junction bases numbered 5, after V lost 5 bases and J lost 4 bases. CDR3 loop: CASSLHRGYNEQFF. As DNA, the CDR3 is TGTGCCAGCAGCCTGCACAGGGGATACAATGAGCAGTTCTTC.

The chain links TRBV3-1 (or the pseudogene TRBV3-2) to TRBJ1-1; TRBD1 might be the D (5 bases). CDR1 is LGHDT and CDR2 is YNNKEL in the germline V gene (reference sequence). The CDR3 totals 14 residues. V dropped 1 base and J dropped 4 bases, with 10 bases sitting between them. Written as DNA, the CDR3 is TGTGCCAGCAGCCAAGGGTCAGGGCTCACTGAAGCTTTCTTT. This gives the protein CASSQGSGLTEAFF.

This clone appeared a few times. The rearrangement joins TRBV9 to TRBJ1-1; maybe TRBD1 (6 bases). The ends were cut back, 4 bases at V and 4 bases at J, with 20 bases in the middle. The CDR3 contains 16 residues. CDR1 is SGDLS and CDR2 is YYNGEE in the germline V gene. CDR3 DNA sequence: TGTGCCAGCAGCCTAGGGACCGGGACATCGCCCACTGAAGCTTTCTTT. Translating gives CASSLGTGTSPTEAFF.

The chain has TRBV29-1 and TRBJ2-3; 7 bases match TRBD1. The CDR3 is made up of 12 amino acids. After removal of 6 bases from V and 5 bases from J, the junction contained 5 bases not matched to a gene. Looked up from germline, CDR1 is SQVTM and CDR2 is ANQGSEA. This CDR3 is CSVGTVEDTQYF. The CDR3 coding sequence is TGCAGCGTCGGGACAGTCGAAGATACGCAGTATTTT.

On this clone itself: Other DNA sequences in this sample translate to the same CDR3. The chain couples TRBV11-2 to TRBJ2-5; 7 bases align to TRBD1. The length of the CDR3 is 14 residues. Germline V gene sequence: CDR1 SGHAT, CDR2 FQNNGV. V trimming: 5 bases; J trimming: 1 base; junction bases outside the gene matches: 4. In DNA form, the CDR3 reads TGTGCCAGCAGCCTGGGGACAGTCCAAGAGACCCAGTACTTC. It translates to CASSLGTVQETQYF.

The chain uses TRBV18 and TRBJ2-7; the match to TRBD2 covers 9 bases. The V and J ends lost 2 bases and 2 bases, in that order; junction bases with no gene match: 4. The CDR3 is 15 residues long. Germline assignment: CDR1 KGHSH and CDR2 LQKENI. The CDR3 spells CASSPVLAGAYEQYF. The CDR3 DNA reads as TGTGCCAGCTCACCAGTACTAGCGGGCGCCTACGAGCAGTACTTC.

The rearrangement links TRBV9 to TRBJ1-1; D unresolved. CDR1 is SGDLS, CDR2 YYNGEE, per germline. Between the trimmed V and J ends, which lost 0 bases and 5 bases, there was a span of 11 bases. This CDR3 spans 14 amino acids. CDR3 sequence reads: CASSVGPRETEAFF. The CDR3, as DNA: TGTGCCAGCAGCGTAGGTCCCCGAGAGACTGAAGCTTTCTTT.

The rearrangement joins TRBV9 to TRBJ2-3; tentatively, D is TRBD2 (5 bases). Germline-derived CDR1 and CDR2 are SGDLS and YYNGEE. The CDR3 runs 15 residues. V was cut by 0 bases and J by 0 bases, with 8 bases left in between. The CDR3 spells CASSVGGLSTDTQYF. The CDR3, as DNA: TGTGCCAGCAGCGTAGGAGGGCTAAGCACAGATACGCAGTATTTT.

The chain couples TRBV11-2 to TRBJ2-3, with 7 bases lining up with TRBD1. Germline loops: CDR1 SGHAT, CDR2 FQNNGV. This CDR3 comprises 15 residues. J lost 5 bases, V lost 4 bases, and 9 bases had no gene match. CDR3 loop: CASSSTGVMGDTQYF. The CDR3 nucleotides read TGTGCCAGCAGCTCAACAGGGGTTATGGGAGATACGCAGTATTTT.

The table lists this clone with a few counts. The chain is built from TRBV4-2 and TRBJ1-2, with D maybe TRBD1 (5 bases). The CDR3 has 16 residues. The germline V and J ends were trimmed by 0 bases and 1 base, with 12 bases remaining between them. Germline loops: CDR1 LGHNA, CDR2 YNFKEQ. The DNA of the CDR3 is TGTGCCAGCAGCCAAGATGGGGCGGATGTTAACTATGGCTACACCTTC. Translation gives CASSQDGADVNYGYTF.

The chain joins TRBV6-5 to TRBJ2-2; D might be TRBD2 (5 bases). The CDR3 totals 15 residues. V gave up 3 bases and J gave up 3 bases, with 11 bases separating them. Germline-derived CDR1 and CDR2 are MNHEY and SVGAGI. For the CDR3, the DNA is TGTGCCAGCAGTTATAGGCTAGCCGACACCGGGGAGCTGTTTTTT. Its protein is CASSYRLADTGELFF.

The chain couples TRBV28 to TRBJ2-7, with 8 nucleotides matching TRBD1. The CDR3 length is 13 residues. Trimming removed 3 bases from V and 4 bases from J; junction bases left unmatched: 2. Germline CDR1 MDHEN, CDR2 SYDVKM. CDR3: CASSFGQGYEQYF. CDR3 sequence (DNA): TGTGCCAGCAGTTTCGGACAGGGATACGAGCAGTACTTC.

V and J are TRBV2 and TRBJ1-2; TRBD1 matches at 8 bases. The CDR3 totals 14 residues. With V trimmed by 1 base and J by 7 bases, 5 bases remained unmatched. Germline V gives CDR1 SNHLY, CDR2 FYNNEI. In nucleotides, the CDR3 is TGTGCCAGCAGTGAAGGAAGGACAGGGTTTGGCTACACCTTC. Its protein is CASSEGRTGFGYTF.

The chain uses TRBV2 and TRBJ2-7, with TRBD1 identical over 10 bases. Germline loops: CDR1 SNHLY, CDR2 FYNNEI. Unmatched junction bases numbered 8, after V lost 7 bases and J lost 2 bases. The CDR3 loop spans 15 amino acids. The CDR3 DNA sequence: TGTGCCAGCACCGGCGGGACAGGGGCCCCCTACGAGCAGTACTTC. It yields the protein CASTGGTGAPYEQYF.

CDR3 sequence (DNA): TGTGCCAGCAGCCAAGATCCTCTACAGAAGCCCTCACCCCTCCACTTT. Its protein product is CASSQDPLQKPSPLHF. This sequence joins TRBV3-1 (or the pseudogene TRBV3-2) and TRBJ1-6; no clear D gene. The CDR3 consists of 16 residues. The V gene lost 0 bases and the J gene lost 10 bases, with 16 bases spanning the gap. Germline V gene data show CDR1 as LGHDT and CDR2 as YNNKEL (reference sequence).

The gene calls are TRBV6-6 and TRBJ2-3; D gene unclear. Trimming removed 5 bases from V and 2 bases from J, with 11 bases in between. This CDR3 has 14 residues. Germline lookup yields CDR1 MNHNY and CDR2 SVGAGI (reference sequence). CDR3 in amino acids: CASSPGYPTDTQYF. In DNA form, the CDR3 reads TGTGCCAGCAGTCCCGGTTATCCCACAGATACGCAGTATTTT.

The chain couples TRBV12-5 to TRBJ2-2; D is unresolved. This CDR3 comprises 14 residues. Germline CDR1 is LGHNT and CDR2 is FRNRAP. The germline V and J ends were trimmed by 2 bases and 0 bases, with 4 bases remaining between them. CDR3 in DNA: TGTGCTAGTGGTTTGATAACGAACACCGGGGAGCTGTTTTTT. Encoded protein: CASGLITNTGELFF.